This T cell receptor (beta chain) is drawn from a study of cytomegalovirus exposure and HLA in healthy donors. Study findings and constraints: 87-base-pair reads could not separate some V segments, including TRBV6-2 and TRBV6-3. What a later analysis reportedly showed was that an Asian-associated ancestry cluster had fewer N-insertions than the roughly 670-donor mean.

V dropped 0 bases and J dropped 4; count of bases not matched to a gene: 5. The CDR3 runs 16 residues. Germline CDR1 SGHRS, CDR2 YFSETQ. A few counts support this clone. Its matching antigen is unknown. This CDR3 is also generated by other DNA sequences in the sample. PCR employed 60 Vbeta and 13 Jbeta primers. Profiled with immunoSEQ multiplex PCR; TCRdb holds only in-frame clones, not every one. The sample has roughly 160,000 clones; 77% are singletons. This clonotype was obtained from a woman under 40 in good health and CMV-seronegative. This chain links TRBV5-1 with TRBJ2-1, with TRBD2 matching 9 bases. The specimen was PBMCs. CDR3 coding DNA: TGCGCCAGCAGCTTGGTTTTAGCGGGAGTTTACAATGAGCAGTTCTTC. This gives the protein CASSLVLAGVYNEQFF.